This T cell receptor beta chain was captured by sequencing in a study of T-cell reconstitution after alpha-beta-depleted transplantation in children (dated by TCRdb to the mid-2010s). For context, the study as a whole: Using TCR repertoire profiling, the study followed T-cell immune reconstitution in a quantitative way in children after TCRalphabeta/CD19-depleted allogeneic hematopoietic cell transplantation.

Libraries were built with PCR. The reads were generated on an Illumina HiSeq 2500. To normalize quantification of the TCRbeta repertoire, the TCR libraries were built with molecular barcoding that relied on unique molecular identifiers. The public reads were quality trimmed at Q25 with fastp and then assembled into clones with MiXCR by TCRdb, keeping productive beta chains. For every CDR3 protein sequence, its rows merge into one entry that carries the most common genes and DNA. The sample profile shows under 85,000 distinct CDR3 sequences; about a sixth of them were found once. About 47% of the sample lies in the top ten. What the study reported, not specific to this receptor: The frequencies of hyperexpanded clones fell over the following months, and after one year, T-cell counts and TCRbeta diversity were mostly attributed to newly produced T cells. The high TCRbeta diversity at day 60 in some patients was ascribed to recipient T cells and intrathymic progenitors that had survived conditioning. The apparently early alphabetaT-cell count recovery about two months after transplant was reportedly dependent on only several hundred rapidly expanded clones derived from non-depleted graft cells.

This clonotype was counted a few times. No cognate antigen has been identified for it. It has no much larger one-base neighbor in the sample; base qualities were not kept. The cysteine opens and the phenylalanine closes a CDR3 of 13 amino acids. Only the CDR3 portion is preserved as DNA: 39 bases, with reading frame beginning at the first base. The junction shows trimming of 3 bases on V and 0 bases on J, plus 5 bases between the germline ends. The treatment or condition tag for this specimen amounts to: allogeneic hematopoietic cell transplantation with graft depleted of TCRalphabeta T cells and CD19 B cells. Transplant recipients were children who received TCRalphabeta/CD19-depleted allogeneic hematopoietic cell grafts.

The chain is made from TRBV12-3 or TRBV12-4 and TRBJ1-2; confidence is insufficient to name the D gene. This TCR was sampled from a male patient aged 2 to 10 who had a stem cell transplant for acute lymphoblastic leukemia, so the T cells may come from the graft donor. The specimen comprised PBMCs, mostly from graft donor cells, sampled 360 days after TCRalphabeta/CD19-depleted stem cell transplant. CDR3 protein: CASSFNTNYGYTF. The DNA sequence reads TGTGCCAGCAGTTTCAACACTAACTATGGCTACACCTTC.